The sequence of this TCR beta chain was determined in a study of cytomegalovirus exposure and HLA in healthy donors. Study outcomes and limitations: Under in vitro conditions, a few CMV-associated chains were confirmed as specific for CMV antigens. There were 150 to 200 TCR beta chains listed as cytomegalovirus-associated. Most TCR sequences were rare, but some public TCRs occurred in many donors.

For this clone: Its cognate antigen is unknown.

The protocol was immunoSEQ multiplex PCR, while the TCRdb copy is restricted to in-frame clones and leaves out a portion. The sample lists approximately 54,000 clones, 89% seen once, with around 9.2% in the top ten. The donors were members of the validation cohort, which comprised 120 subjects and was separate from the first cohort of about 700 subjects. The germline V gene encodes CDR1 SGHNT and CDR2 YYREEE (reference sequence). Trimming shortened V by 4 bases and J by 0 bases, and 8 bases separated the two germline ends. CDR3 length: 15 residues. The chain combines TRBV5-4 with TRBJ2-6; a possible D gene is TRBD2 (6 bases). This clonotype was obtained from a young woman in good health and CMV-seropositive. Sequencing was carried out using PBMCs. The CDR3 sequence is CASSNGGSGANVLTF. The CDR3 nucleotides read TGTGCCAGCAGCAACGGGGGCTCTGGGGCCAACGTCCTGACTTTC.